The TCR beta chain described here comes from a study of blood T cell repertoires in COVID-19. At the level of the study: COVID-19 samples, acute and convalescent, were from the United States, Italy and Spain. Sources were T cells, B-cell-depleted T cells, or PBMCs; the material itself was cDNA or gDNA.

From germline, CDR1 is SGHVS and CDR2 FNYEAQ. The CDR3 spans 14 residues. J was trimmed by 7 bases and V by 5 bases; bases with no gene match: 5. Under the authors' procedure: Amplification from reference gene primers served as the basis for estimated nucleated cell counts. Measured with immunoSEQ multiplex PCR; TCRdb has only the in-frame clones, and not every one. Clonal size and the V and J genes are those of that table, whereas D and trimming came from the DNA. The profile shows some 200,000 clones, around 84% of them singletons. The chain links TRBV7-6 to TRBJ2-2, with 9 bases that match TRBD2. This TCR came from a man between 25 and 39 years old with active or convalescent COVID-19. Input material: peripheral blood. The CDR3 reads CASSPGLAVGELFF. As DNA, the CDR3 is TGTGCCAGCAGCCCGGGACTAGCTGTCGGGGAGCTGTTTTTT.